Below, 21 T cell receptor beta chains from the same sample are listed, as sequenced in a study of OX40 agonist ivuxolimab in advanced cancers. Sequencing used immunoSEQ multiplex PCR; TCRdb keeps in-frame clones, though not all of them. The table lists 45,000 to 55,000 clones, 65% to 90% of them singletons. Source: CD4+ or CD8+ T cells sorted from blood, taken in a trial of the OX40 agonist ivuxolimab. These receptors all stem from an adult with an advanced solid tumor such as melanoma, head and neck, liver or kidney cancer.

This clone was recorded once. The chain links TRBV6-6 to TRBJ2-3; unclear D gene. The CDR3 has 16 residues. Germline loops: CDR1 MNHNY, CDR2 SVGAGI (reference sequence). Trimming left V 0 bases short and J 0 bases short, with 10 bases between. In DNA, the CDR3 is TGTGCCAGCAGTTACTCGGCGGACCTTAGCACAGATACGCAGTATTTT. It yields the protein CASSYSADLSTDTQYF.

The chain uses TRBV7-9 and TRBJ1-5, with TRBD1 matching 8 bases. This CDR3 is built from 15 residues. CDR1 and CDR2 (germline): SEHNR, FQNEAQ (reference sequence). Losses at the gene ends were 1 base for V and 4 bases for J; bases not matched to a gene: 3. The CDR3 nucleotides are TGTGCCAGCAGCTTAGGGGGACAGGCTAATCAGCCCCAGCATTTT. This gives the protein CASSLGGQANQPQHF.

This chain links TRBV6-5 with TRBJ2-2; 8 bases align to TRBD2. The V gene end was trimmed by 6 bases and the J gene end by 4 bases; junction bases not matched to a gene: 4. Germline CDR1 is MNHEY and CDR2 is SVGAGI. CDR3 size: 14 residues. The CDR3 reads CASSAGTSTGELFF. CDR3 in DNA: TGTGCCAGCAGCGCCGGGACTAGCACCGGGGAGCTGTTTTTT.

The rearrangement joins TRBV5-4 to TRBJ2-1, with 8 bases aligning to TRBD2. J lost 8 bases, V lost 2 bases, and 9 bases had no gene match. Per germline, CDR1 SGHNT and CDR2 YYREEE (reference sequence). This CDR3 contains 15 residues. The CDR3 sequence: CASSFRGGGLDEQFF. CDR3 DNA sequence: TGTGCCAGCAGCTTTCGGGGCGGGGGGCTGGATGAGCAGTTCTTC.

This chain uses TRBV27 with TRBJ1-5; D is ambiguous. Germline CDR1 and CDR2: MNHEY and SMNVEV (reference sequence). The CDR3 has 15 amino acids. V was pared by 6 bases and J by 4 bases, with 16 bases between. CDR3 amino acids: CASSPPLIRNQPQHF. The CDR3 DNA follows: TGTGCCAGCAGCCCCCCACTGATTCGAAATCAGCCCCAGCATTTT.

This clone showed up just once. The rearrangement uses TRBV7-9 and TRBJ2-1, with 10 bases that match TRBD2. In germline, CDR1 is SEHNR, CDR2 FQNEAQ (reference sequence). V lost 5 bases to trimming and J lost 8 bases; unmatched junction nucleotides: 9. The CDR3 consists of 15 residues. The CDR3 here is CASSPSSGGMDEQFF. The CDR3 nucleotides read TGTGCCAGCAGCCCCTCTAGCGGGGGAATGGATGAGCAGTTCTTC.

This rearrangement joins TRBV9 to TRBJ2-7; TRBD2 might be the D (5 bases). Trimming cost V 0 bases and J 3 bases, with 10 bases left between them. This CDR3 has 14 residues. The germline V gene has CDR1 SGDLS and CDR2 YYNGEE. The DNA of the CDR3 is TGTGCCAGCAGCGTAGCTCCAGAGGGCTACGAGCAGTACTTC. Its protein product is CASSVAPEGYEQYF.

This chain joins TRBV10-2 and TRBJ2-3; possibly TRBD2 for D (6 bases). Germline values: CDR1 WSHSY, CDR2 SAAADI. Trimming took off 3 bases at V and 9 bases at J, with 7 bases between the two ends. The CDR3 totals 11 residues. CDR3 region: CASSDGGTQYF. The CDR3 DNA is TGCGCCAGCAGTGATGGGGGGACGCAGTATTTT.

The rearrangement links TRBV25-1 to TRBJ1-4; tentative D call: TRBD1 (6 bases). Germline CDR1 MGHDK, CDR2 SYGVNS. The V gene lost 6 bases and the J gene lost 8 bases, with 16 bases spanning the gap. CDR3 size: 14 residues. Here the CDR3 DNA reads TGTGCCAGCAGCGGGGGGGGCTGGGTCGAAAAACTGTTTTTT. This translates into CASSGGGWVEKLFF.

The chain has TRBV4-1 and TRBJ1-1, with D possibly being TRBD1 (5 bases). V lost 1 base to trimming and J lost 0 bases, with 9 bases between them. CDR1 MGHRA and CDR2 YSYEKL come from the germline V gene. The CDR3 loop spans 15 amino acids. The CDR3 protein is CASSQGDGLNTEAFF. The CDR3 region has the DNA TGCGCCAGCAGCCAAGGGGACGGACTGAACACTGAAGCTTTCTTT.

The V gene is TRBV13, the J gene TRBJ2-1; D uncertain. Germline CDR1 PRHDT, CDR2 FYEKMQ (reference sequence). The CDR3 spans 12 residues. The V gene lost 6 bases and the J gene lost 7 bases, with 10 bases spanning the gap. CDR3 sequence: CASSSQWNEQFF. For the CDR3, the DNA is TGTGCCAGCAGTTCCCAATGGAATGAGCAGTTCTTC.

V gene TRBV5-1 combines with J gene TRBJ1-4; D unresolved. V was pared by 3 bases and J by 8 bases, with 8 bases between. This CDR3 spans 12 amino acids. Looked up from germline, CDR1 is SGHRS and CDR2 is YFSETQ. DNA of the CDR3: TGCGCCAGCAGCTCCGACATGGAAAAACTGTTTTTT. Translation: CASSSDMEKLFF.

In DNA, the CDR3 is TGTGCCAGCGGGGGGCCGTGGGAGACCCAGTACTTC. Encoded protein: CASGGPWETQYF. The V call is TRBV5-6, the J call TRBJ2-5; D is tentatively TRBD1 or TRBD2 (6 bases each). This CDR3 region has 12 residues. Germline V gene data show CDR1 as SGHDT and CDR2 as YYEEEE. V shed 7 bases and J shed 5 bases, with 12 bases lying between them.

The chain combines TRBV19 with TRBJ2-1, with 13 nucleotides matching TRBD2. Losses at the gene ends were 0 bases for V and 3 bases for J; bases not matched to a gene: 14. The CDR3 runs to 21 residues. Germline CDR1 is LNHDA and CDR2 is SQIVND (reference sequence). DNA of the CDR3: TGTGCCAGTAGTATAGATCGGACTAGCGGGAGTTACCCGGTGATCTACAATGAGCAGTTCTTC. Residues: CASSIDRTSGSYPVIYNEQFF.

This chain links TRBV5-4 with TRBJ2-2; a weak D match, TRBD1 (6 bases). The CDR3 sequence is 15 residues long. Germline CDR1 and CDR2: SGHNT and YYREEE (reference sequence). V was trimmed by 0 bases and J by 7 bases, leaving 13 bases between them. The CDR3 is CASSLVLGGIGELFF. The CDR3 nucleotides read TGTGCCAGCAGCTTGGTTTTAGGGGGTATCGGGGAGCTGTTTTTT.

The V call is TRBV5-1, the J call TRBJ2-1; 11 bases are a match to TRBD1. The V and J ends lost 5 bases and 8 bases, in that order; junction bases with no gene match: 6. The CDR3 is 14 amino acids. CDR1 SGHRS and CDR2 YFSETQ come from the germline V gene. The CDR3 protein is CASRWTGGSDEQFF. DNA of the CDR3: TGCGCCAGCAGATGGACAGGGGGCTCGGATGAGCAGTTCTTC.

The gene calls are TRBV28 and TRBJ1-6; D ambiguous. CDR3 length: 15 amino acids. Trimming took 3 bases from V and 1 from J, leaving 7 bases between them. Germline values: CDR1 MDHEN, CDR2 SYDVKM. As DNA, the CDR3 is TGTGCCAGCAGTTTGGTCATTTCCTATAATTCACCCCTCCACTTT. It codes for CASSLVISYNSPLHF.

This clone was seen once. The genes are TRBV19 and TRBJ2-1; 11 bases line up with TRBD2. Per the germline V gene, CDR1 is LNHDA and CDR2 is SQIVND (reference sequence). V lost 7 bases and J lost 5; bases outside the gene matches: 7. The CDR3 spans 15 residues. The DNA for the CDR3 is TGTGCCAGTACCGCCGGGACTAGCGGAAACAATGAGCAGTTCTTC. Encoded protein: CASTAGTSGNNEQFF.

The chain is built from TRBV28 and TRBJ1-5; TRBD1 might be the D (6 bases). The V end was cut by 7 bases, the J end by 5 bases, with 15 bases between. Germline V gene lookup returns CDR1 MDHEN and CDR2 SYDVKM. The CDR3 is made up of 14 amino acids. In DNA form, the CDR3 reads TGTGCCAGCATAGAGACAGGATGGGATCAGCCCCAGCATTTT. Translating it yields CASIETGWDQPQHF.

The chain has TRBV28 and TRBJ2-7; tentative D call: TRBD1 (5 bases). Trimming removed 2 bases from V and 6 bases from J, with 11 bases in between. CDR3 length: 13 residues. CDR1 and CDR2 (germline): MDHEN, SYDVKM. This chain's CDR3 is CASSLQQGGEQYV. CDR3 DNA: TGTGCCAGCAGTTTACAGCAGGGTGGCGAGCAGTACGTC.

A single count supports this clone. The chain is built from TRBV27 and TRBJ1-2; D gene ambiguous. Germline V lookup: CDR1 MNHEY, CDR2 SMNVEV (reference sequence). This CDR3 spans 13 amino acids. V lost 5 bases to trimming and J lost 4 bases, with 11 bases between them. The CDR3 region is CASSPGRVYGYTF. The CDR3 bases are TGTGCCAGCAGTCCCGGGAGAGTCTATGGCTACACCTTC.